Presented here are 6 T cell receptor beta chains from one specimen sequenced in a study of TIL therapy for anti-PD-1-resistant metastatic lung cancer. Indicated time point: pre-treatment sample, taken before nivolumab and TIL therapy. Most excised metastases sampled were pleural nodules or supraclavicular lymph nodes. Sequencing used immunoSEQ v3. Here immunoSEQ multiplex PCR was the method, and the copy in TCRdb shows in-frame clones only, minus some. The sample holds some 90,000 clones, less than 70% seen once. The sequences come from tumor tissue, collected at baseline. Source of these receptors: a person aged 25 to 85 with non-small cell lung cancer.

The chain links TRBV4-1 to TRBJ1-5, with 8 bases matching TRBD1. The CDR3 runs 14 residues. CDR1 is MGHRA and CDR2 is YSYEKL in the germline V gene. V shed 4 bases, J shed 4 bases, and the junction held 3 bases outside the gene matches. DNA for the CDR3: TGCGCCAGCAGCCTTAACAGGGGGAATCAGCCCCAGCATTTT. Its protein product is CASSLNRGNQPQHF.

This clone is categorized as medium-sized. The V call is TRBV27, the J call TRBJ1-5; TRBD1 is a possible D gene (5 bases). This CDR3 is 16 amino acids long. CDR1 and CDR2 from the germline V gene are MNHEY and SMNVEV (reference sequence). V was pared by 2 bases and J by 3 bases, with 14 bases between. The CDR3 protein is CASSLIGGASNQPQHF. In DNA form, the CDR3 reads TGTGCCAGCAGTTTAATCGGAGGGGCCTCCAATCAGCCCCAGCATTTT.

The gene calls are TRBV19 and TRBJ1-1, with D tentatively TRBD1 (6 bases). Germline V gives CDR1 LNHDA, CDR2 SQIVND (reference sequence). The CDR3 loop spans 15 amino acids. Trimming pared 0 bases from V and 5 bases from J, leaving 13 bases between. The CDR3 sequence is CASSIDSTGATEAFF. The CDR3 nucleotides are TGTGCCAGTAGTATAGACTCGACAGGAGCAACTGAAGCTTTCTTT.

The gene calls are TRBV7-9 and TRBJ1-6; unclear D gene. Germline-derived CDR1 and CDR2 are SEHNR and FQNEAQ (reference sequence). V was trimmed by 1 base and J by 7 bases, leaving 8 bases between them. The CDR3 consists of 14 residues. The CDR3 DNA reads TGTGCCAGCAGCTTAGTTCTCAGAAATTCACCCCTCCACTTT. Encoded protein: CASSLVLRNSPLHF.

V gene TRBV11-2 combines with J gene TRBJ1-5, with D hard to call. The CDR3 length is 15 residues. Germline values: CDR1 SGHAT, CDR2 FQNNGV. V shed 1 base and J shed 0 bases, with 7 bases lying between them. The CDR3 DNA sequence: TGTGCCAGCAGCTTAGGACACCTTAGCAATCAGCCCCAGCATTTT. Its translation: CASSLGHLSNQPQHF.

This clone was observed a handful of times. The chain recombines TRBV5-5 with TRBJ2-5; maybe TRBD2 (5 bases). Germline lookup yields CDR1 SGHKS and CDR2 YYEKEE (reference sequence). Trimming took 4 bases from V and 6 from J, leaving 16 bases between them. This CDR3 spans 14 amino acids. The CDR3 spells CASSVGDFGKTQYF. CDR3 DNA: TGTGCCAGCAGCGTCGGGGATTTTGGGAAGACCCAGTACTTC.